Listed here is a single T cell receptor (beta chain). In the source study's methods: Nucleated cell counts were estimated from reference gene primer amplification. The protocol was immunoSEQ multiplex PCR, while the TCRdb copy is restricted to in-frame clones and leaves out a portion. The DNA gave D and trimming, while V, J and clone size come from that table. The data show approximately 50,000 clones, 75% to 80% seen once. V was pared by 2 bases and J by 7 bases, with 18 bases between. The CDR3 runs to 16 residues. Per germline, CDR1 SGHTA and CDR2 FQGTGA. The record originates from a study of blood T cell repertoires in COVID-19. Study as a whole: The United States, Italy and Spain supplied acute and convalescent COVID-19 samples. T cells, B-cell-depleted T cells, or PBMCs supplied cDNA or gDNA.

V usage is TRBV7-3 and J usage is TRBJ1-5, with D possibly being TRBD1 (5 bases). This receptor was obtained from a man in his fifties with active or convalescent COVID-19. Sample: peripheral blood. This CDR3 is CASSLLQEENVQPQHF. In DNA, the CDR3 is TGTGCCAGCAGCTTACTACAGGAAGAAAATGTACAGCCCCAGCATTTT.